This TCR beta chain appears in the sequencing data of a study of blood T cell dynamics during melanoma immunotherapy. Study-level background: Standard first-line treatment here was pembrolizumab or nivolumab plus ipilimumab in metastatic melanoma. Study findings and constraints: The study could not tell melanoma-specific clones from general immune activation.

Trimming removed 6 bases from V and 0 bases from J, with 12 bases in between. This CDR3 region has 15 residues. The germline gives CDR1 MDHEN, CDR2 SYDVKM. In this sample, this clone turned up once. Its antigen is unidentified. As to time point: pre-treatment baseline. One draw preceded checkpoint blockade; another followed its first cycle at week 3. Prior systemic cancer therapy, immunosuppressant use and other active malignancies excluded patients. The repertoire was sequenced with immunoSEQ multiplex PCR; TCRdb's copy has only in-frame clones and lacks some. The sample includes 8,500 to 11,000 clones, approximately 90% seen only once; the top ten take approximately 9.8%.

This chain uses TRBV28 with TRBJ1-3; no clear D. The starting material was blood, obtained from a patient treated with checkpoint blockade. This clonotype originated in a human donor with melanoma. CDR3 sequence reads: CASRIRDLSGNTIYF. DNA for the CDR3: TGTGCCAGCAGGATTAGGGATCTCTCTGGAAACACCATATATTTT.